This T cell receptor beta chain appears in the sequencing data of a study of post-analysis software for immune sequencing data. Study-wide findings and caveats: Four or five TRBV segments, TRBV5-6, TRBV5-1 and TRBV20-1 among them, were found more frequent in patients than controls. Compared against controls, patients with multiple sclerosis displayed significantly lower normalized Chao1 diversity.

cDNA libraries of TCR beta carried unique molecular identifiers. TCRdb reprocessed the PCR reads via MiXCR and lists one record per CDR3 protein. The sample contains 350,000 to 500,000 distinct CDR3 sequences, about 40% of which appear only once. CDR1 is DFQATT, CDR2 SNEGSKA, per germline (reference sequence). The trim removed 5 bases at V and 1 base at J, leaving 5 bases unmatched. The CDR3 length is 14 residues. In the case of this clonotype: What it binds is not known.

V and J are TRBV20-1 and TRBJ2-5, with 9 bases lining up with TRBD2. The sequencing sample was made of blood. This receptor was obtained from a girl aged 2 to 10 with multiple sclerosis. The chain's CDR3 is CSALAGMLQETQYF. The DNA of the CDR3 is TGCAGTGCTCTAGCGGGGATGCTCCAAGAGACCCAGTACTTC.